The clone carrying this TCR beta chain has a handful of counts. Via MiXCR, TCRdb re-called the RT-PCR reads, giving one row per CDR3 protein. The table includes about a million distinct CDR3 sequences, about a sixth detected once. The source of the sample is a study of patients and donors after allogeneic stem cell transplantation. Losses at the gene ends were 0 bases for V and 2 bases for J; bases not matched to a gene: 3. Germline V CDR1 and CDR2: LGHNA, YSLEER. This CDR3 is 16 amino acids long. The sample was blood, either unsorted or a sorted T cell fraction (not recorded which). The V gene is TRBV4-3, the J gene TRBJ2-1; TRBD2 matches at 8 bases. This TCR came from a human donor who was either an allogeneic HSCT recipient or a stem cell or donor lymphocyte infusion donor (not recorded which). It is not recorded whose cells these are; they may come from a transplant donor. CDR3 residues: CASSQEPGLAYNEQFF. As DNA, the CDR3 is TGCGCCAGCAGCCAAGAGCCGGGACTAGCCTACAATGAGCAGTTCTTC.